The 26 T cell receptor beta chains below all came from one sample that was sequenced in a study of CD8+CD57+ T cells in acquired aplastic anemia. Template material for TCR beta VDJ and CDR3 profiling consisted of genomic DNA. TCRdb ran MiXCR on the reads and lists one entry per CDR3 protein. This table has tens of thousands of distinct CDR3 sequences, 55% to 75% appearing once. Sequencing was performed on sorted CD4+, CD8+, or CD8+CD57+ T cells (not recorded which) from PBMCs. These receptors came from a human donor in good health, serving as a control.

The chain carries TRBV9 and TRBJ1-3; no clear D gene. Trimming left V 0 bases short and J 4 bases short, with 2 bases between. The germline V gene encodes CDR1 SGDLS and CDR2 YYNGEE. The CDR3 runs 12 residues. CDR3 sequence: CASSVVGNTIYF. DNA for the CDR3: TGTGCCAGCAGCGTAGTGGGAAACACCATATATTTT.

In its sample, this clonotype was seen a few times. The J gene is TRBJ1-6, the V gene TRBV2; the match to TRBD1 covers 10 bases. J was trimmed by 9 bases and V by 4 bases; bases with no gene match: 6. CDR3 size: 15 residues. Germline-derived CDR1 and CDR2 are SNHLY and FYNNEI. Here the CDR3 DNA reads TGTGCCAGCAGTGGACAGGGGGCGTCAGGTTCACCCCTCCACTTT. This codes for CASSGQGASGSPLHF.

V usage is TRBV25-1 and J usage is TRBJ1-3; D unclear. The germline gives CDR1 MGHDK, CDR2 SYGVNS. The CDR3 extends over 15 amino acids. V gave up 7 bases and J gave up 2 bases, with 15 bases separating them. CDR3 sequence reads: CASTHSVDTGNTIYF. The CDR3 DNA reads TGTGCCAGCACTCATTCCGTGGATACTGGAAACACCATATATTTT.

The chain has TRBV7-8 and TRBJ2-7; 8 bases agree with TRBD1. J gave up 3 bases and V 5 bases, and 3 bases lay outside the gene matches. Germline V gene data show CDR1 as SGHVS and CDR2 as FQNEAQ. The CDR3 totals 13 residues. This CDR3 is CASSPDRGYEQYF. Written as DNA, the CDR3 is TGTGCCAGCAGCCCAGACAGGGGCTACGAGCAGTACTTC.

V usage is TRBV10-3 and J usage is TRBJ2-7; possible D gene TRBD2, 6 bases. With 0 bases removed from V and 7 bases from J, the gap between germline ends came to 13 bases. CDR1 is ENHRY and CDR2 is SYGVKD in the germline V gene. CDR3 length equals 14 residues. The CDR3 sequence is CAISESESGGEQYF. CDR3 nucleotide sequence: TGTGCCATCAGTGAGTCGGAAAGTGGGGGGGAGCAGTACTTC.

In its sample, this clonotype was seen many times. J is TRBJ2-7 and V is TRBV5-1, with TRBD1 as a possible D gene (6 bases). CDR3 length: 14 amino acids. Germline V gene lookup returns CDR1 SGHRS and CDR2 YFSETQ. Trimming shortened V by 1 base and J by 7 bases, and 15 bases separated the two germline ends. The CDR3 DNA follows: TGCGCCAGCAGCTTGTTTGAGACAGGCATGGAGCAGTACTTC. Its protein is CASSLFETGMEQYF.

This clonotype appeared many times. V usage is TRBV20-1 and J usage is TRBJ2-5, with 8 bases matching TRBD2. The CDR3 has 15 amino acids. Germline trimming cut 0 bases from V and 1 base from J; bases unmatched to any gene: 4. CDR1 is DFQATT and CDR2 is SNEGSKA in the germline V gene (reference sequence). The CDR3 bases are TGCAGTGCTAGAGACCGGGAGGGGGGCCAAGAGACCCAGTACTTC. This sequence encodes CSARDREGGQETQYF.

The CDR3 loop reads CASSGQGRPDTQYF. The DNA of the CDR3 is TGCGCCAGCAGTGGTCAGGGGCGGCCAGATACGCAGTATTTT. V usage is TRBV10-1 and J usage is TRBJ2-3, with D tentatively TRBD1 (6 bases). Germline CDR1 WNHNN, CDR2 SYGVQD (reference sequence). V lost 4 bases, J lost 4 bases, and 12 bases lay in between. This CDR3 contains 14 residues.

V usage is TRBV10-3 and J usage is TRBJ2-1, with TRBD2 matching over 7 bases. With 4 bases clipped from V and 0 bases from J, the junction kept 3 bases outside the gene matches. Germline V gives CDR1 ENHRY, CDR2 SYGVKD. The CDR3 contains 15 residues. The CDR3 is CAISAAGDSYNEQFF. The CDR3 DNA follows: TGTGCCATCAGTGCCGCGGGGGACTCCTACAATGAGCAGTTCTTC.

The chain employs TRBV7-2 and TRBJ2-7; D might be TRBD1 (6 bases). Per the germline V gene, CDR1 is SGHTA and CDR2 is FQGNSA. Trimming shortened V by 1 base and J by 0 bases, and 10 bases separated the two germline ends. The CDR3 has 15 amino acids. The chain's CDR3 is CASSLVLGHSYEQYF. The CDR3 DNA sequence: TGTGCCAGCAGCTTAGTCCTGGGACACTCCTACGAGCAGTACTTC.

Here the CDR3 reads CSVAGTAYEQYF. CDR3 bases: TGCAGCGTGGCCGGGACAGCCTACGAGCAGTACTTC. The chain is built from TRBV29-1 and TRBJ2-7; TRBD1 agrees at 7 bases. The CDR3 is 12 amino acids. V was pared by 6 bases and J by 2 bases, with 4 bases of the junction left unmatched. Germline V lookup: CDR1 SQVTM, CDR2 ANQGSEA.

The CDR3 region is CASSEKVLAGGRETQYF. Written as DNA, the CDR3 is TGTGCCAGCAGCGAGAAGGTACTAGCGGGAGGGAGAGAGACCCAGTACTTC. The chain combines TRBV11-1 with TRBJ2-5, with TRBD2 identical over 13 bases. Germline trimming cut 5 bases from V and 4 bases from J; bases unmatched to any gene: 10. The CDR3 has 17 residues. The germline V gene encodes CDR1 SGHAT and CDR2 FQDESV (reference sequence).

This chain joins TRBV7-2 and TRBJ1-1; no reliable D call. V was trimmed by 5 bases and J by 4 bases, leaving 8 bases between them. Germline lookup yields CDR1 SGHTA and CDR2 FQGNSA. The CDR3 contains 12 residues. The CDR3 DNA reads as TGTGCCAGCAGCATGATAAGCACTGAAGCTTTCTTT. Translated, it gives CASSMISTEAFF.

Concerning this clonotype itself: A junction boundary mismatches the germline segment, possibly from a read error. The chain joins TRBV12-3 or TRBV12-4 to TRBJ1-2; TRBD1 is a possible D gene (6 bases). This CDR3 region has 11 residues. CDR3 DNA: TGTGCCAGCAGTTCTCGGACAGCTTATGTCTTC. As protein: CASSSRTAYVF.

Sample share makes this clonotype medium-sized. The chain links TRBV20-1 to TRBJ1-2, with no clear D. CDR1 is DFQATT, CDR2 SNEGSKA, per germline (reference sequence). Trimming removed 0 bases from V and 2 bases from J, with 13 bases in between. The CDR3 is 15 residues long. DNA of the CDR3: TGCAGTGCTAGAGATCGGGAGACCGGGAACTATGGCTACACCTTC. Amino acid sequence: CSARDRETGNYGYTF.

The chain is built from TRBV2 and TRBJ2-5; TRBD1 might be the D (6 bases). This CDR3 has 14 residues. Trimming removed 6 bases at V and 2 bases at J, with 13 bases between. The V gene's germline CDR1 is SNHLY and CDR2 FYNNEI. The CDR3, as DNA: TGTGCCAGCAGGGAACGGACAGAACAAGAGACCCAGTACTTC. Translation gives CASRERTEQETQYF.

This chain joins TRBV19 and TRBJ1-1; no definite D call. There are 16 residues in the CDR3. Germline V lookup: CDR1 LNHDA, CDR2 SQIVND (reference sequence). The V gene lost 1 base and the J gene lost 1 base, with 13 bases spanning the gap. The DNA of the CDR3 is TGTGCCAGTAGTATAGCAAGGGAACTAGGGAACACTGAAGCTTTCTTT. As protein: CASSIARELGNTEAFF. The entire variable domain, with the rest obtained from reference TRBV19 and TRBJ1-1, is as follows: DGGITQSPKYLFRKEGQNVTLSCEQNLNHDAMYWYRQDPGQGLRLIYYSQIVNDFQKGDIAEGYSVSREKKESFPLTVTSAQKNPTAFYLCASSIARELGNTEAFFGQGTRLTVV.

The V gene is TRBV24-1, the J gene TRBJ2-4; D may be TRBD1 (6 bases). Trimming removed 4 bases at V and 8 bases at J, with 14 bases between. The CDR3 sequence is 14 residues long. The germline V gene has CDR1 KGHDR and CDR2 SFDVKD. CDR3 sequence reads: CATSETTGTDIQYF. The CDR3 nucleotides read TGTGCCACCAGTGAGACAACAGGGACGGACATTCAGTACTTC.

Here the CDR3 reads CASSYQTAIQYF. CDR3 bases: TGTGCCAGCAGCTACCAGACGGCGATTCAGTACTTC. The chain links TRBV7-3 to TRBJ2-4; D is unclear. CDR1 is SGHTA and CDR2 is FQGTGA in the germline V gene. Trimming left V 4 bases short and J 10 bases short, with 11 bases between. This CDR3 comprises 12 residues.

The chain couples TRBV6-1 to TRBJ2-1, with a tentative D call TRBD2 (6 bases). Trimming stripped 8 bases from V and 6 bases from J, with 17 bases between. Per the germline V gene, CDR1 is MNHNS and CDR2 is SASEGT. This CDR3 comprises 14 residues. The CDR3: CASGGTGPLNEQFF. CDR3 nucleotides: TGTGCCAGCGGGGGGACGGGACCGCTCAATGAGCAGTTCTTC.

The chain couples TRBV7-9 to TRBJ1-1, with D unresolved. This CDR3 spans 12 amino acids. V was clipped by 2 bases and J by 5 bases, with 6 bases between them. Germline CDR1 is SEHNR and CDR2 is FQNEAQ (reference sequence). CDR3 bases: TGTGCCAGCAGCTTATTTATGACTGAAGCTTTCTTT. Protein: CASSLFMTEAFF.

This chain joins TRBV15 and TRBJ2-5; 8 bases fit TRBD2. Germline-derived CDR1 and CDR2 are LNHNV and YYDKDF (reference sequence). This CDR3 comprises 15 residues. J gave up 5 bases and V 1 base, and 6 bases lay outside the gene matches. The CDR3 DNA is TGTGCCACCAGCAGAGTGGCGGGGGGCAGGGAGACCCAGTACTTC. Translated: CATSRVAGGRETQYF. Based on the CDR3 plus reference TRBV15 and TRBJ2-5, the full variable domain is DAMVIQNPRYQVTQFGKPVTLSCSQTLNHNVMYWYQQKSSQAPKLLFHYYDKDFNNEADTPDNFQSRRPNTSFCFLDIRSPGLGDTAMYLCATSRVAGGRETQYFGPGTRLLVL.

The genes are TRBV7-8 and TRBJ2-5; D perhaps matches TRBD1 (6 bases). Trimming shortened V by 6 bases and J by 1 base, and 15 bases separated the two germline ends. This CDR3 has 15 residues. Germline values: CDR1 SGHVS, CDR2 FQNEAQ. The CDR3, as DNA: TGTGCCAGCAGTCCCGACCAGGGGTCCCAAGAGACCCAGTACTTC. Its translation: CASSPDQGSQETQYF.

The V and J genes are TRBV5-1 and TRBJ2-7; 10 bases fit TRBD1. The CDR3 sequence is 15 residues long. V shed 5 bases, J shed 3 bases, and the junction held 8 bases outside the gene matches. CDR1 SGHRS and CDR2 YFSETQ come from the germline V gene. The CDR3 sequence: CASSPTGQGGYEQYF. The CDR3 nucleotides read TGCGCCAGCAGTCCAACCGGACAGGGGGGCTACGAGCAGTACTTC.

By frequency in the sample, this clonotype is medium-sized. The chain recombines TRBV29-1 with TRBJ2-6; D is undetermined. Germline CDR1 reads SQVTM; CDR2 reads ANQGSEA. Trimming took off 2 bases at V and 0 bases at J, with 8 bases between the two ends. The CDR3 is made up of 15 amino acids. CDR3 sequence (DNA): TGCAGCGTTGAAATGGGCGGCTCTGGGGCCAACGTCCTGACTTTC. Amino acids: CSVEMGGSGANVLTF.

This clonotype has just one count. This chain links TRBV10-3 with TRBJ1-2; 7 bases are shared with TRBD1. Germline V gives CDR1 ENHRY, CDR2 SYGVKD. The CDR3 is made up of 13 amino acids. Trimming took 8 bases from V and 1 from J; bases not matched to a gene: 4. The DNA for the CDR3 is TGTGCCATCTCCGGGACAGTTAACTATGGCTACACCTTC. Encoded protein: CAISGTVNYGYTF.